This TCR beta chain was found in a study of vaccination and CD4 T cells after COVID-19. Overall study context: Three convalescent patients gave samples at day 14 post-vaccination, and they were sampled again at days 161 to 241 post-vaccination.

Oncomine TCR Beta short-read sequencing was applied to DNA from cultured CD4+ T cells. MiXCR, run by TCRdb on the PCR reads, gives a single entry per CDR3 protein. The sample carries some 25,000 distinct CDR3 sequences, about 30% recorded once. Time point: late sampling 161 to 241 days after vaccination in a few convalescent patients. Treatment reported: approximately 9-day PBMC culture with coronavirus spike peptide pools or control peptides (ViraFEST assay). This clonotype is termed medium-sized. The target antigen is unknown. The CDR3 is 14 amino acids. Germline assignment: CDR1 SGHTA and CDR2 FQGNSA. Trimming at V came to 2 bases and at J to 2 bases, leaving 1 base not matched to a gene.

The chain joins TRBV7-2 to TRBJ2-5, with 8 bases matching TRBD1. The origin of this receptor is a human donor who had recovered from COVID-19. Sequencing used CD4+ T cells from blood, cultured in vitro, obtained about 7 months after SARS-CoV-2 vaccination. The CDR3, as DNA: TGTGCCAGCAGCTTACGGACAGGGCAAGAGACCCAGTACTTC. Protein: CASSLRTGQETQYF.